Listed here is a single TCR beta chain. This clone was detected many times. This clone's antigen is unknown. No clone much larger than this one lies a single base away; base qualities are absent. Healthy HIV-negative adults with no recently reported acute infections or vaccinations were included as donors. Every donor was a Caucasian adult living in Nashville, Tennessee, USA. CD8 memory samples combined magnetically selected CD45RO+ cells with CCR7-negative CD45RA+ effector memory (TemRA) cells. After blood collection by leukapheresis, PBMCs were isolated using Ficoll-Histopaque density gradient centrifugation and then cryopreserved in the vapor phase of liquid nitrogen. Analytical flow cytometry was used to check the purity and quantity of every magnetically sorted T cell population. Genomic DNA was isolated from each sorted fraction and quantified by UV absorbance on a Nanodrop 2000c. The germline V gene sets CDR1 to MNHNS and CDR2 to SASEGT. The CDR3 holds 15 amino acids from the cysteine to the phenylalanine. The CDR3 DNA has 45 bases and is translated from base 1. V is trimmed back by 1 base and J by 4 bases, and the junction contains 2 bases that no gene match accounts for.

These data belong to a study of shared clonotypes between healthy human individuals (TCRdb year 2020). For context, the study as a whole: The cohort comprised two women and three men aged 18 to 49 years. For each donor, CD4 naive and CD4 memory were each run on three plates, CD8 naive on two plates, and CD8 memory on one plate. The study deeply sequenced blood TCR repertoires of about five healthy adults to estimate repertoire size and the extent of clonotype sharing between individuals. To increase sequencing depth and limit assay-specific biases, TCR repertoire library preparation and sequencing were carried out by different laboratories using diverse techniques. Each donor's leukapheresis produced roughly between about 0.8 and 8.9 billion PBMCs. Results the study describes overall, beyond this receptor: Estimated clonotype richness was generally larger for naive than for memory subsets. Sampling was restricted to blood, and TCR repertoires in tissues likely differ from the TCR repertoires found in blood. When a few donors were compared, the shared fraction of clonotypes was 5% to 6.5% for naive CD4, 3% to 4% for naive CD8, more than 2% for memory CD4, and 0.35% to 0.4% for memory CD8. Higher generation probabilities were observed for clonotypes shared by all four sorted-subset donors than for non-shared clonotypes. The genetic and exposure-history diversity represented was limited by the small number of donors. Pairwise subsampling led to the expectation that sequencing depth would affect the degree of clonotype sharing among donors. Rarefaction of sorted-subset datasets indicated incomplete sequencing despite the large sequencing depth.

Using the deep immunoSEQ assay, multiplex PCR amplified TCR CDR3 regions from genomic DNA. Extracted genomic DNA from each cell subset was spread evenly across all wells of several immunoSEQ 96-well plates, with each plate serving as a replicate. Each replicate PCR for sorted subsets received approximately 220 ng genomic DNA, equal to roughly 29,000 T cell genomes. Purified libraries were quantified with a Qubit 3.0 fluorometer, sized on a Bioanalyzer 2100, and re-quantified with the KAPA Library Quantification kit. Every immunoSEQ 96-well plate was sequenced on a separate single-read 150-cycle Illumina NextSeq 550 flow cell. The original methods were these. Because only junctional sequences without quality scores were contained in the immunoSEQ output, filtering matching that applied to full-length reads could not be performed. Sequences were annotated with PyIR, a Python wrapper for IgBLAST v1.9, and V/J genes and CDR3 were assigned using IMGT germline references. Reads were removed for weak V/J assignments (E-value above 1e-6), missing CDR3, stop codons, out-of-frame junctions, or ambiguous translated residues. A V3J clonotype was defined by an identical inferred V gene, J gene, and CDR3 amino acid sequence. Percentage overlap between repertoires was computed as shared unique clonotypes divided by the size of the smaller repertoire. Repertoire richness was assessed with RTK rarefaction, the Chao1 estimator, and Recon v2.1 estimates of unobserved clonotypes. For all TCRbeta clonotypes obtained by the gDNA method from several donors, generation probabilities were computed with OLGA. TCRdb obtained this table from immuneACCESS and retained in-frame rearrangements with V and J assigned. These tables miss some clones; where compared with another copy, unresolved V genes account for less than half of the shortfall, and the remainder is unexplained. V and J calls and clone size are copied from that table; D and trimming were computed from the DNA. Counted in this sample were about 120,000 clones; 68% of them appeared once. 24% of the sample is taken by the ten largest.

The TCR was taken from a woman aged 25 to 45 in good health. The chain joins TRBV6-1 to TRBJ2-5; the junction holds 11 bases that match TRBD1. Sequencing was carried out using memory CD8+ T cells sorted from blood. Interpreted using the paper, the cell subset or site label stands for: CD45RO+ cells pooled with CCR7-negative TemRA cells. This receptor carries the CDR3 CASSEGTGGAETQYF. The bases read TGTGCCAGCAGTGAAGGGACAGGGGGCGCAGAGACCCAGTACTTC.